These T cell receptor beta chains were read from a single sample in a study of T-cell memory formation after mild COVID-19. TCRdb recomputed calls from the 5' RACE reads with MiXCR, one row per CDR3 protein. Altogether roughly 580,000 distinct CDR3 sequences are present, over 15% being singletons, with the ten largest covering around 11%. The sample was PBMCs or a T cell subset sorted from them (not recorded which). These TCRs come from an adult woman who had mild COVID-19 (a few samples of this study predate the infection). Cell type and time point are not known. CDR3s include the opening cysteine and the closing phenylalanine or tryptophan. The D gene is left open where the match is weak. Size is stated for part of the rows, as once, few or many counts, or as a class when the clone is expanded.

j_call,d_call,v_call,clone_size,cdr3_aa,cdr3_nt
TRBJ2-5,.,TRBV12-3/TRBV12-4,.,CASSFDRAGETQYF,TGTGCCAGCAGTTTTGACAGGGCGGGGGAGACCCAGTACTTC
TRBJ1-2,.,TRBV20-1,few,CSARPSTGAGYGYTF,TGCAGTGCTAGACCCTCTACGGGGGCGGGTTATGGCTACACCTTC
TRBJ2-4,.,TRBV11-2,few,CASSLESWNLLAKNIQYF,TGTGCCAGCAGCTTAGAATCTTGGAACCTGCTAGCCAAAAACATTCAGTACTTC
TRBJ2-7,.,TRBV7-2,.,CASSSSLGSSYEQYF,TGTGCCAGCAGCTCCTCGTTGGGGAGCTCCTACGAGCAGTACTTC
TRBJ2-1,.,TRBV3-1,few,CASSQGRVADNEQFF,TGTGCCAGCAGCCAAGGAAGAGTAGCGGACAATGAGCAGTTCTTC
TRBJ2-1,TRBD2,TRBV3-1,.,CASSQDSGRAYNEQFF,TGTGCCAGCAGCCAAGATAGCGGGAGGGCCTACAATGAGCAGTTCTTC
TRBJ2-3,TRBD2,TRBV7-2,.,CASSGSGTSTDTQYF,TGTGCCAGCAGCGGTAGCGGGACGAGCACAGATACGCAGTATTTT
TRBJ2-3,TRBD2,TRBV7-6,many,CASSFRPAGGPEDTQYF,TGTGCCAGCAGCTTCCGTCCCGCGGGAGGGCCTGAAGATACGCAGTATTTT
TRBJ2-7,.,TRBV20-1,.,CSARPGGRNEQYF,TGCAGTGCTAGACCTGGGGGAAGGAACGAGCAGTACTTC
TRBJ1-5,.,TRBV20-1,few,CSAIPKDSNQPQHF,TGCAGTGCCATCCCCAAGGATAGCAATCAGCCCCAGCATTTT
TRBJ1-1,.,TRBV10-2,.,CATLRPDTEAFF,TGCGCCACCTTAAGGCCCGACACTGAAGCTTTCTTT
TRBJ2-1,TRBD2,TRBV7-9,few,CASSLGTRVHEQFF,TGTGCCAGCAGCTTGGGGACTAGAGTCCATGAGCAGTTCTTC
TRBJ2-1,.,TRBV30,few,CAWRRLGDNEQFF,TGTGCCTGGAGAAGACTAGGGGACAATGAGCAGTTCTTC
TRBJ1-1,TRBD1,TRBV7-9,.,CASSFRQGYTEAFF,TGTGCCAGCAGCTTCCGACAGGGATATACTGAAGCTTTCTTT
TRBJ2-3,.,TRBV19,many,CASSSVEGGADTQYF,TGTGCCAGTAGTTCGGTGGAGGGCGGCGCAGATACGCAGTATTTT
TRBJ2-1,TRBD2,TRBV29-1,few,CSVVASGGRDNEQFF,TGCAGCGTTGTGGCTAGCGGGGGGAGGGACAATGAGCAGTTCTTC
TRBJ2-3,TRBD1,TRBV12-3/TRBV12-4,.,CASSSRGRGVTDTQYF,TGTGCCAGCAGTTCCAGGGGGCGAGGGGTCACAGATACGCAGTATTTT
TRBJ2-3,TRBD2,TRBV12-3/TRBV12-4,.,CASSPPTGGLVDTQYF,TGTGCCAGCAGTCCCCCAACGGGAGGATTGGTAGATACGCAGTATTTT
TRBJ2-7,.,TRBV4-3,.,CASSPTGGTYYEQYF,TGCGCCAGCAGCCCCACGGGCGGGACCTACTACGAGCAGTACTTC
TRBJ2-1,TRBD2,TRBV3-1,.,CASSPRLAAYNEQFF,TGTGCCAGCAGCCCGAGACTAGCGGCATACAATGAGCAGTTCTTC
TRBJ2-4,.,TRBV5-1,.,CASSPSGAIAKNIQYF,TGCGCCAGCTCCCCTTCGGGGGCAATAGCCAAAAACATTCAGTACTTC
TRBJ2-5,TRBD2,TRBV7-2,few,CASSSPGLAGGPLETQYF,TGTGCCAGCAGTTCCCCGGGACTAGCGGGAGGGCCGCTAGAGACCCAGTACTTC